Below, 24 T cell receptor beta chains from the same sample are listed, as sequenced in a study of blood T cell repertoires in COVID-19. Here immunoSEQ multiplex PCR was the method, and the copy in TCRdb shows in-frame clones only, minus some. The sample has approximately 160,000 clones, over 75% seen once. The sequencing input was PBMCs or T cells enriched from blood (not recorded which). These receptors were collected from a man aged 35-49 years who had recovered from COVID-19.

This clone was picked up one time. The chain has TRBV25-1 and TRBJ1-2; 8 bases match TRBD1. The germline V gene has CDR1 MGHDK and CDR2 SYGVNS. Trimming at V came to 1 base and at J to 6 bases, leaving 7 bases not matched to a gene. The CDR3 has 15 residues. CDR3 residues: CASSEWTGRGDGYTF. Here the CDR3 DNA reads TGTGCCAGCAGTGAATGGACAGGGAGGGGGGATGGCTACACCTTC.

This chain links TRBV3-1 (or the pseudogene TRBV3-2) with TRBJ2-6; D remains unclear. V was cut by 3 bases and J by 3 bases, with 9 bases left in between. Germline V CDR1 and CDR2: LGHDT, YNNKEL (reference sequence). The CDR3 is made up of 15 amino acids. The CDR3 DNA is TGTGCCAGCAGCCAGACGACGGGTGGGGCCAACGTCCTGACTTTC. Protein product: CASSQTTGGANVLTF.

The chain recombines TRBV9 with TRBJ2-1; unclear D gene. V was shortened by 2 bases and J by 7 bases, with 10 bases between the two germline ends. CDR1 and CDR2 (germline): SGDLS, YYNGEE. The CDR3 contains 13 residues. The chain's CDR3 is CASSVGSENEQFF. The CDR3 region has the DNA TGTGCCAGCAGCGTCGGGTCCGAAAATGAGCAGTTCTTC. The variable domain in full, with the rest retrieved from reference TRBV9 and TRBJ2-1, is DSGVTQTPKHLITATGQRVTLRCSPRSGDLSVYWYQQSLDQGLQFLIQYYNGEERAKGNILERFSAQQFPDLHSELNLSSLELGDSALYFCASSVGSENEQFFGPGTRLTVL.

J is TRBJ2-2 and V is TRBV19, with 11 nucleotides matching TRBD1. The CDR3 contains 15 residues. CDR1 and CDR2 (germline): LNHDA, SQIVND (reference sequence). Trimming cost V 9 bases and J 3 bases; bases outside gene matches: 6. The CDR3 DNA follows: TGTGCCAGCCGGGACAGGGGGAGAGACACCGGGGAGCTGTTTTTT. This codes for CASRDRGRDTGELFF.

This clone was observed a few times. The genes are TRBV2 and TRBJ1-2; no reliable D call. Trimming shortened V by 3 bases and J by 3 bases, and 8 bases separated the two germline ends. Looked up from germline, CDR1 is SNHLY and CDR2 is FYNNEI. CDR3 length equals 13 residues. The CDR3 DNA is TGTGCCAGCAGTGATAGACAAGACTATGGCTACACCTTC. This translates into CASSDRQDYGYTF.

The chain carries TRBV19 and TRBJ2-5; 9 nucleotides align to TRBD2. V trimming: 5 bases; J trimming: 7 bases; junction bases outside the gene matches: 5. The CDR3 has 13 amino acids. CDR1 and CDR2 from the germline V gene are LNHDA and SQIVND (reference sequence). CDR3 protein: CASSARGGGTQYF. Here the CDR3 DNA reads TGTGCCAGTAGTGCGCGGGGGGGCGGGACCCAGTACTTC.

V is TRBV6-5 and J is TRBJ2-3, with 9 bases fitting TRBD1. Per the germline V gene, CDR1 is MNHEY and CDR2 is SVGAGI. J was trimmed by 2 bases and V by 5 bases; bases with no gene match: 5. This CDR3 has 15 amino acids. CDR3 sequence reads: CASSTRTGATDTQYF. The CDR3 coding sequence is TGTGCCAGCAGTACTCGGACAGGGGCCACAGATACGCAGTATTTT.

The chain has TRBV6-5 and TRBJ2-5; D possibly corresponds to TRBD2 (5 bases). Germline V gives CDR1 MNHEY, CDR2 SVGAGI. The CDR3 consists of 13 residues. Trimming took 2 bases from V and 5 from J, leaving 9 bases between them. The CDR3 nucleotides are TGTGCCAGCAGTTACCGGGAAGCGGAGACCCAGTACTTC. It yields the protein CASSYREAETQYF.

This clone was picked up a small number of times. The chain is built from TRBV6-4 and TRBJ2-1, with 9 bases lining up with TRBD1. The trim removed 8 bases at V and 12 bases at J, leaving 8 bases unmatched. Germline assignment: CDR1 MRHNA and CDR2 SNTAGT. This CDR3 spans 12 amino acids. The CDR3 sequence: CASAAGTGRQFF. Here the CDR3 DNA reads TGTGCCAGCGCCGCCGGGACAGGGCGGCAGTTCTTC.

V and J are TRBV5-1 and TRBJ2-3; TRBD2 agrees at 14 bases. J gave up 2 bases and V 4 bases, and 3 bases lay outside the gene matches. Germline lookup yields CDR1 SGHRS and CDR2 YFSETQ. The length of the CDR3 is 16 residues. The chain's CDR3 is CASSLGLAGVTDTQYF. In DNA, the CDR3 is TGCGCCAGCAGCCTGGGACTAGCGGGGGTCACAGATACGCAGTATTTT.

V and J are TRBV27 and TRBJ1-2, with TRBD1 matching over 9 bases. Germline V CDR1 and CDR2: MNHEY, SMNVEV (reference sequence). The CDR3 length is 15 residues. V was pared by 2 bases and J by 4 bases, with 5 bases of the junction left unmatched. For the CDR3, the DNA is TGTGCCAGCAGTTTACGGGACAGGGAACCCTATGGCTACACCTTC. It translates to CASSLRDREPYGYTF.

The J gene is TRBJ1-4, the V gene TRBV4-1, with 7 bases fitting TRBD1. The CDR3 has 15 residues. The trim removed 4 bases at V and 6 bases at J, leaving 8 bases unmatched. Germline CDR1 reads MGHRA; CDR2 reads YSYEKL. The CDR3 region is CASSPQTGSYEKLFF. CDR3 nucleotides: TGCGCCAGCAGCCCCCAGACAGGGAGTTATGAAAAACTGTTTTTT.

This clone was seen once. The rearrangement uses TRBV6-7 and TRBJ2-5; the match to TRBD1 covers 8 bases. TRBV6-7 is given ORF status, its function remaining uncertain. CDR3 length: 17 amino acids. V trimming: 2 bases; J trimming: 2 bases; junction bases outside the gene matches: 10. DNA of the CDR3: TGTGCCAGCAGTTACGACCTTTGGGACAGGAAGCAAGAGACCCAGTACTTC. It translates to CASSYDLWDRKQETQYF.

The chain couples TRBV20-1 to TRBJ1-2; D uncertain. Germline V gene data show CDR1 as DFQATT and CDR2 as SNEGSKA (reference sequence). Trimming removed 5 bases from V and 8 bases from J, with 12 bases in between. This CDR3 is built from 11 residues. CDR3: CSASNSEGYTF. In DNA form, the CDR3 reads TGCAGTGCTTCCAACTCGGAGGGCTACACCTTC.

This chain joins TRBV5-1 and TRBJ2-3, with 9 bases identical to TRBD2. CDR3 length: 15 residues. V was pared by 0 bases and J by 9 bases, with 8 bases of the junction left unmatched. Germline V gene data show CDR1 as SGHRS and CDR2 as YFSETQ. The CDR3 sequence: CASSLEPASGETQYF. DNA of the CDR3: TGCGCCAGCAGCTTGGAGCCGGCTAGCGGGGAAACGCAGTATTTT.

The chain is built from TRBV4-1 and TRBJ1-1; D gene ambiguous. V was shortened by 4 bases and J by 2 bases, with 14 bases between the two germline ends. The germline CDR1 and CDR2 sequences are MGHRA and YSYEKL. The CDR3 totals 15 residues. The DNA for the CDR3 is TGCGCCAGCAGCCTCGGACTCCACCTAAACACTGAAGCTTTCTTT. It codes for CASSLGLHLNTEAFF.

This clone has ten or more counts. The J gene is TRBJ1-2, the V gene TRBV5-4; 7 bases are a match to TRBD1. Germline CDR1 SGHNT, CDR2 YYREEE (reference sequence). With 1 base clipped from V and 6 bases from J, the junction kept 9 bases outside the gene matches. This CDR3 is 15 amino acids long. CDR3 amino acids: CASSLTGAKVNGYTF. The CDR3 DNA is TGTGCCAGCAGCTTGACAGGGGCGAAGGTAAATGGCTACACCTTC.

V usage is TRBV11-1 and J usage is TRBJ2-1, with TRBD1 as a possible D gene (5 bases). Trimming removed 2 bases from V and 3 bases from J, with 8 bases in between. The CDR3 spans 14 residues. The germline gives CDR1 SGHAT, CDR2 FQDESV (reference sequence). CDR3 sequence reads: CASSLLQGYNEQFF. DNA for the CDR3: TGTGCCAGCAGCTTACTCCAGGGCTACAATGAGCAGTTCTTC. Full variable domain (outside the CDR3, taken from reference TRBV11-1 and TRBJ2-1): EAEVAQSPRYKITEKSQAVAFWCDPISGHATLYWYRQILGQGPELLVQFQDESVVDDSQLPKDRFSAERLKGVDSTLKIQPAELGDSAMYLCASSLLQGYNEQFFGPGTRLTVL.

Written as DNA, the CDR3 is TGTGCCAGCAGCCAGGGGACAGGGAACAATTCACCCCTCCACTTT. Its protein product is CASSQGTGNNSPLHF. This chain uses TRBV4-2 with TRBJ1-6; 9 bases map to TRBD1. CDR3 length: 15 residues. Germline values: CDR1 LGHNA, CDR2 YNFKEQ. The V gene end was trimmed by 3 bases and the J gene end by 7 bases; junction bases not matched to a gene: 4.

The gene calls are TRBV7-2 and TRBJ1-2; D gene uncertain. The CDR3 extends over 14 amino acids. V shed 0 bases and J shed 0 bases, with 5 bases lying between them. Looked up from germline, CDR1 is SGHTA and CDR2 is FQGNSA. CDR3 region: CASSLANPNYGYTF. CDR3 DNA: TGTGCCAGCAGCTTAGCTAATCCTAACTATGGCTACACCTTC.

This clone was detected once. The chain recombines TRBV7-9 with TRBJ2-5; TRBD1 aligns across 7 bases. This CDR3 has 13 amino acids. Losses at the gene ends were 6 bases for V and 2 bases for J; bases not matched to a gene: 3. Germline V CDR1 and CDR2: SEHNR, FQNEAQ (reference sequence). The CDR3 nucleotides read TGTGCCAGCAGTCGGGACAGTCAAGAGACCCAGTACTTC. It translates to CASSRDSQETQYF.

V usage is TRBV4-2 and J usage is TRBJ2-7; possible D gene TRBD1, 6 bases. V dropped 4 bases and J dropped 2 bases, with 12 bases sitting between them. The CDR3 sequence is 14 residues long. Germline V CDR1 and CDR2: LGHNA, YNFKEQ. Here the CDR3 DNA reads TGTGCCAGCAGCCCAGGGGCAGATCCCTACGAGCAGTACTTC. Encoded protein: CASSPGADPYEQYF.

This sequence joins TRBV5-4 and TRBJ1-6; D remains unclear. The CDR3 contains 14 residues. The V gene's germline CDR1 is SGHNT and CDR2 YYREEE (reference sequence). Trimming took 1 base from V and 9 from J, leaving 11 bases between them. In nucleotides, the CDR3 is TGTGCCAGCAGCTTGATTGAGGGCGGTTCACCCCTCCACTTT. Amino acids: CASSLIEGGSPLHF.

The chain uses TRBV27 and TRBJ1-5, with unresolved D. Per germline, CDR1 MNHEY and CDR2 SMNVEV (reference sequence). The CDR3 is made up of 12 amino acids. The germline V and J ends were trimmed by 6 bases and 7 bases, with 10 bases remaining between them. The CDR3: CASRSGNQPQHF. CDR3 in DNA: TGTGCCAGCAGGTCGGGTAACCAGCCCCAGCATTTT.